The 15 T cell receptor beta chains below come from one sample, sequenced in a study of blood T cells in healthy people across ages. It was with a sample-barcoded 5' primer and a J-beta primer mix that a second PCR of roughly 6 to 11 cycles was run. TCRdb reprocessed the 5' RACE reads with MiXCR, giving one entry per CDR3 protein. This table has 450,000 to 700,000 distinct CDR3 sequences, roughly 28% appearing once. The sequenced sample consisted of blood. The source is a woman aged 70-85 years in good health.

The J gene is TRBJ1-4, the V gene TRBV2; unclear D gene. CDR1 and CDR2 (germline): SNHLY, FYNNEI. This CDR3 is built from 15 residues. V lost 4 bases, J lost 0 bases, and 9 bases lay in between. This CDR3 is CASSVGLATNEKLFF. The DNA for the CDR3 is TGTGCCAGCAGTGTGGGTCTAGCAACTAATGAAAAACTGTTTTTT.

This clonotype showed up many times. The chain combines TRBV5-1 with TRBJ1-4; possibly TRBD1 for D (6 bases). V was pared by 4 bases and J by 3 bases, with 13 bases between. From germline, CDR1 is SGHRS and CDR2 YFSETQ. CDR3 length: 15 residues. DNA of the CDR3: TGCGCCAGCAGCACACAGGGAAATTCTAATGAAAAACTGTTTTTT. Residues: CASSTQGNSNEKLFF.

J is TRBJ2-5 and V is TRBV2, with D unclear. V lost 5 bases and J lost 3, with 7 bases in between. Germline V CDR1 and CDR2: SNHLY, FYNNEI. The CDR3 is made up of 12 amino acids. The CDR3 coding sequence is TGTGCCAGCAGTCTCAAGAAAGAGACCCAGTACTTC. Its protein product is CASSLKKETQYF. Drawing the rest from reference TRBV2 and TRBJ2-5, the complete variable domain is EPEVTQTPSHQVTQMGQEVILRCVPISNHLYFYWYRQILGQKVEFLVSFYNNEISEKSEIFDDQFSVERPDGSNFTLKIRSTKLEDSAMYFCASSLKKETQYFGPGTRLLVL.

This clonotype has a handful of counts. The chain joins TRBV7-2 to TRBJ2-7, with D uncertain. The germline CDR1 and CDR2 sequences are SGHTA and FQGNSA. CDR3 size: 11 residues. V was clipped by 5 bases and J by 5 bases, with 7 bases between them. The CDR3 DNA reads as TGTGCCAGCAGCCTAATGAACGAGCAGTACTTC. Protein product: CASSLMNEQYF. Together with reference TRBV7-2 and TRBJ2-7, the CDR3 gives the full variable domain: GAGVSQSPSNKVTEKGKDVELRCDPISGHTALYWYRQSLGQGLEFLIYFQGNSAPDKSGLPSDRFSAERTGGSVSTLTIQRTQQEDSAVYLCASSLMNEQYFGPGTRLTVT.

V gene TRBV7-9 combines with J gene TRBJ1-4, with D possibly being TRBD1 (5 bases). The V end lost 6 bases, the J end lost 6 bases, and 20 bases lay between the germline ends. Germline V gene data show CDR1 as SEHNR and CDR2 as FQNEAQ (reference sequence). The CDR3 consists of 16 residues. In DNA form, the CDR3 reads TGTGCCAGCAGTTCCCGCAGGGTAGGGCAATATGAAAAACTGTTTTTT. It is translated as CASSSRRVGQYEKLFF.

The chain links TRBV27 to TRBJ2-1; D possibly corresponds to TRBD1 (5 bases). Germline values: CDR1 MNHEY, CDR2 SMNVEV (reference sequence). V was trimmed by 6 bases and J by 2 bases, leaving 20 bases between them. The CDR3 has 17 residues. CDR3 DNA sequence: TGTGCCAGCAGCTCACTTGAAGGGGCTCGAACCTACAATGAGCAGTTCTTC. This translates into CASSSLEGARTYNEQFF.

The chain employs TRBV7-2 and TRBJ1-1, with D unresolved. Germline V gene data show CDR1 as SGHTA and CDR2 as FQGNSA. Trimming pared 4 bases from V and 0 bases from J, leaving 12 bases between. This CDR3 comprises 15 residues. The CDR3 sequence is CASSYQTLLNTEAFF. In DNA form, the CDR3 reads TGTGCCAGCAGCTACCAGACTCTCCTGAACACTGAAGCTTTCTTT.

The chain employs TRBV2 and TRBJ2-3, with 8 bases matching TRBD2. The germline V gene encodes CDR1 SNHLY and CDR2 FYNNEI. This CDR3 spans 16 amino acids. The V gene end was trimmed by 7 bases and the J gene end by 0 bases; junction bases not matched to a gene: 9. The CDR3 nucleotides are TGTGCCAGCACGACTCCGGGACTAGACAGCACAGATACGCAGTATTTT. Protein sequence: CASTTPGLDSTDTQYF.

There are a few counts of this clonotype. The V gene is TRBV29-1, the J gene TRBJ1-5; D possibly corresponds to TRBD1 (5 bases). With 4 bases removed from V and 3 bases from J, the gap between germline ends came to 10 bases. This CDR3 spans 13 amino acids. The germline gives CDR1 SQVTM, CDR2 ANQGSEA. CDR3 sequence (DNA): TGCAGCGTTGTGGTCAGGGTCAATCAGCCCCAGCATTTT. Protein sequence: CSVVVRVNQPQHF.

This rearrangement joins TRBV20-1 to TRBJ2-4; 10 positions match TRBD2. The trim removed 6 bases at V and 8 bases at J, leaving 7 bases unmatched. Germline V CDR1 and CDR2: DFQATT, SNEGSKA (reference sequence). The CDR3 contains 13 residues. This chain's CDR3 is CSAKRGGRYIQYF. The CDR3 DNA reads as TGCAGTGCCAAGCGGGGGGGCCGTTACATTCAGTACTTC.

The sample holds a few counts of this clonotype. The junction differs from germline at one of its ends, possibly a read error. The J gene is TRBJ1-1, the V gene TRBV27; the D gene is possibly TRBD1 (6 bases). CDR3 length equals 13 residues. Germline lookup yields CDR1 MNHEY and CDR2 SMNVEV (reference sequence). CDR3 nucleotide sequence: TGTGCCAGCAGCGAGGGAAGGGACACTGAGGCTTTCTTT. The encoded protein is CASSEGRDTEAFF.

V and J are TRBV5-6 and TRBJ2-7; TRBD2 agrees at 11 bases. Trimming at V came to 3 bases and at J to 3 bases, leaving 5 bases not matched to a gene. The CDR3 totals 15 residues. Germline CDR1 and CDR2: SGHDT and YYEEEE. The CDR3 spells CASSWTGTSGYEQYF. The CDR3 nucleotides are TGTGCCAGCAGCTGGACCGGGACTAGCGGCTACGAGCAGTACTTC.

The V gene is TRBV9, the J gene TRBJ1-1; possibly TRBD1 for D (5 bases). V lost 4 bases and J lost 2, with 15 bases in between. The CDR3 spans 15 residues. CDR1 is SGDLS, CDR2 YYNGEE, per germline. CDR3 protein: CASSPHGGTNTEAFF. The CDR3 DNA follows: TGTGCCAGCAGCCCACACGGGGGGACTAACACTGAAGCTTTCTTT.

V usage is TRBV12-5 and J usage is TRBJ2-5; either TRBD1 or TRBD2 may supply D (5 bases each). Looked up from germline, CDR1 is LGHNT and CDR2 is FRNRAP. The germline V and J ends were trimmed by 6 bases and 4 bases, with 15 bases remaining between them. The CDR3 has 14 amino acids. CDR3 loop: CASGWDATRETQYF. The CDR3 DNA reads TGTGCTAGTGGCTGGGACGCTACAAGAGAGACCCAGTACTTC. Looking up the rest from reference TRBV12-5 and TRBJ2-5 gives the full variable domain: DARVTQTPRHKVTEMGQEVTMRCQPILGHNTVFWYRQTMMQGLELLAYFRNRAPLDDSGMPKDRFSAEMPDATLATLKIQPSEPRDSAVYFCASGWDATRETQYFGPGTRLLVL.

This chain connects TRBV27 to TRBJ1-2, with D perhaps matching TRBD1 (5 bases). The CDR3 runs 13 residues. Trimming stripped 5 bases from V and 8 bases from J, with 15 bases between. Per germline, CDR1 MNHEY and CDR2 SMNVEV (reference sequence). The CDR3 spells CASSPGTMGGYTF. The CDR3 nucleotides are TGTGCCAGCAGTCCCGGGACGATGGGGGGCTACACCTTC.